Listed here are 10 T cell receptor beta chains from one sample, sequenced in a study of CD8+ T cells in alopecia areata. Treatment: oral pan-JAK inhibitor, 5-10 mg twice daily. Reverse transcription of extracted RNA yielded cDNA, which provided the sequencing template. Profiled with immunoSEQ multiplex PCR; TCRdb holds only in-frame clones, not every one. The sample gives under 150,000 clones, around 53% of which show up once; around 0.44% is in the top ten. The material sequenced was CD4+ T cells sorted from blood, taken at week 4, from a patient treated with tofacitinib. The receptors originated from a human donor with alopecia areata.

The rearrangement links TRBV14 to TRBJ1-1, with D unclear. The V and J ends lost 4 bases and 1 base respectively, with 7 bases between them. The CDR3 is 13 amino acids. The germline V gene has CDR1 SGHDN and CDR2 FVKESK. The CDR3 here is CASSPGSNTEAFF. The CDR3 DNA follows: TGTGCCAGCAGCCCCGGGTCGAACACTGAAGCTTTCTTT.

This clone came up a few times. At one end, the junction sequence differs from germline, possibly due to a read error. The chain employs TRBV29-1 and TRBJ1-1, with D tentatively TRBD1 (5 bases). Germline V gives CDR1 SQVTM, CDR2 ANQGSEA. The CDR3 is 11 amino acids. The CDR3 DNA reads TGCAGCGTCGAAGGGGCCACTGAAGCTTTCTTT. Translated, it gives CSVEGATEAFF.

The chain combines TRBV30 with TRBJ1-2, with D possibly being TRBD1 (5 bases). Trimming shortened V by 4 bases and J by 7 bases, and 22 bases separated the two germline ends. This CDR3 region has 15 residues. Germline V gene data show CDR1 as GTSNPN and CDR2 as SVGIG (reference sequence). This CDR3 reads CAWNSDTPTLGGYTF. The CDR3 nucleotides read TGTGCCTGGAATTCGGACACTCCTACTCTCGGTGGCTACACCTTC.

The chain carries TRBV30 and TRBJ2-2; 9 positions match TRBD2. Unmatched junction bases numbered 10, after V lost 3 bases and J lost 5 bases. The germline gives CDR1 GTSNPN, CDR2 SVGIG (reference sequence). This CDR3 is built from 16 residues. The CDR3 DNA reads as TGTGCCTGGAGGGTCCGCGGGAGGGGGCGGACCGGGGAGCTGTTTTTT. As protein: CAWRVRGRGRTGELFF.

This clone appeared a few times. V gene TRBV30 combines with J gene TRBJ2-7; 13 bases are shared with TRBD2. This CDR3 region has 15 residues. Germline CDR1 GTSNPN, CDR2 SVGIG (reference sequence). V lost 4 bases, J lost 6 bases, and 9 bases stayed unmatched. The DNA for the CDR3 is TGTGCCTGGACCATGGGACTAGCGGGAACAGGCGAGCAGTACTTC. Its translation: CAWTMGLAGTGEQYF.

The gene calls are TRBV30 and TRBJ1-1; D not certain. V gave up 3 bases and J gave up 2 bases, with 13 bases separating them. The V gene's germline CDR1 is GTSNPN and CDR2 SVGIG (reference sequence). CDR3 length: 14 residues. CDR3 coding DNA: TGTGCCTGGAGCCCTTACACACGTAACACTGAAGCTTTCTTT. This gives the protein CAWSPYTRNTEAFF.

CDR3 in DNA: TGCGCCAGCAGTCTCGGACAGGGCGTAAATGAGCAGTTCTTC. This codes for CASSLGQGVNEQFF. The genes are TRBV5-1 and TRBJ2-1; 8 bases map to TRBD1. Germline CDR1 is SGHRS and CDR2 is YFSETQ. V lost 5 bases and J lost 7; bases outside the gene matches: 8. The CDR3 loop spans 14 amino acids.

This sequence joins TRBV4-1 and TRBJ2-7; 13 bases line up with TRBD2. Per germline, CDR1 MGHRA and CDR2 YSYEKL. CDR3 length: 16 amino acids. The trim removed 3 bases at V and 2 bases at J, leaving 4 bases unmatched. The CDR3, as DNA: TGCGCCAGCAGCCAGCCGACTAGCGGGGGGACCTACGAGCAGTACTTC. As protein: CASSQPTSGGTYEQYF.

As DNA, the CDR3 is TGTGCCAGCACTCGGACAGCTAATCAGCCCCAGCATTTT. It encodes CASTRTANQPQHF. This rearrangement joins TRBV6-6 to TRBJ1-5; a weak D match, TRBD1 (6 bases). V lost 7 bases and J lost 4, with 11 bases in between. CDR1 is MNHNY, CDR2 SVGAGI, per germline (reference sequence). CDR3 size: 13 residues.

The chain recombines TRBV2 with TRBJ1-2, with a tentative D call TRBD1 (5 bases). This CDR3 is 16 amino acids long. V shed 3 bases and J shed 8 bases, with 22 bases lying between them. The V gene's germline CDR1 is SNHLY and CDR2 FYNNEI. The CDR3 reads CASSDRRRGGSQGYTF. For the CDR3, the DNA is TGTGCCAGCAGTGATAGACGTAGGGGAGGTTCGCAGGGCTACACCTTC.